These 23 T cell receptor beta chains share one sample of origin, sequenced in a study of T cells in Graves' hyperthyroidism and ophthalmopathy. Researchers amplified the TCR beta CDR3 regions from RNA transcripts. HTBI primers were used for first-round RT-PCR of the TCR CDR3. TCRdb fed the multiplex PCR reads into MiXCR, producing one record per CDR3 protein. The sample consists of around 610,000 distinct CDR3 sequences, under 15% of them appearing once. The sequenced material came from blood. The receptors shown here come from a middle-aged woman with Graves' ophthalmopathy.

V usage is TRBV4-3 and J usage is TRBJ2-7; 7 bases match TRBD2. V shed 1 base and J 3 bases; nucleotides not matched to a gene: 3. The length of the CDR3 is 14 residues. Germline V gene lookup returns CDR1 LGHNA and CDR2 YSLEER. CDR3 nucleotide sequence: TGCGCCAGCAGCCAAGGGGGGGGTAACTACGAGCAGTACTTC. Its translation: CASSQGGGNYEQYF.

The CDR3: CASSFSGDGTQYF. The DNA of the CDR3 is TGTGCCAGCAGTTTTAGCGGGGACGGTACCCAGTACTTC. The chain carries TRBV28 and TRBJ2-5; 8 positions agree with TRBD2. The CDR3 contains 13 residues. Trimming at V came to 3 bases and at J to 8 bases, leaving 5 bases not matched to a gene. CDR1 MDHEN and CDR2 SYDVKM come from the germline V gene.

This clonotype has a count of ten or more. The gene calls are TRBV20-1 and TRBJ2-7, with 13 bases identical to TRBD2. The CDR3 consists of 16 residues. Looked up from germline, CDR1 is DFQATT and CDR2 is SNEGSKA (reference sequence). Trimming removed 3 bases from V and 4 bases from J; junction bases left unmatched: 9. CDR3 bases: TGCAGTGCTAGTAATACCGGGACTAGCGGGATTTACGAGCAGTACTTC. Translation gives CSASNTGTSGIYEQYF.

This clonotype was counted many times. J is TRBJ2-7 and V is TRBV6-1; D is tentatively TRBD1 or TRBD2 (5 bases each). CDR3 length: 15 amino acids. V lost 8 bases, J lost 0 bases, and 17 bases lay in between. CDR1 and CDR2 (germline): MNHNS, SASEGT. The CDR3 bases are TGTGCCAGCGCCCGAGGGACGGAGTCCTCCTACGAGCAGTACTTC. Protein product: CASARGTESSYEQYF.

The chain carries TRBV12-3 or TRBV12-4 and TRBJ1-1, with 7 bases that match TRBD1. The CDR3 consists of 13 residues. V trimming: 4 bases; J trimming: 6 bases; junction bases outside the gene matches: 5. In DNA form, the CDR3 reads TGTGCCAGCAGTTCCCAGGGGGGGCCTGAAGCTTTCTTT. It translates to CASSSQGGPEAFF.

The chain recombines TRBV7-9 with TRBJ2-5; the D is unclear. The CDR3 is 14 amino acids. In germline, CDR1 is SEHNR, CDR2 FQNEAQ (reference sequence). The V end lost 5 bases, the J end lost 5 bases, and 15 bases lay between the germline ends. This CDR3 is CASSPRTQGETQYF. For the CDR3, the DNA is TGTGCCAGCAGCCCACGGACCCAAGGGGAGACCCAGTACTTC.

The chain joins TRBV12-3 or TRBV12-4 to TRBJ1-2; no reliable D call. The CDR3 totals 14 residues. V lost 6 bases, J lost 3 bases, and 14 bases lay in between. The CDR3, as DNA: TGTGCCAGCAGCCGTTCGCAACTTCACTATGGCTACACCTTC. It translates to CASSRSQLHYGYTF.

The J gene is TRBJ2-7, the V gene TRBV28; unclear D gene. Germline V gene lookup returns CDR1 MDHEN and CDR2 SYDVKM. Trimming stripped 2 bases from V and 0 bases from J, with 14 bases between. The CDR3 runs to 16 residues. In DNA, the CDR3 is TGTGCCAGCAGTTTACTAGGCAGCCCTTTCTCCTACGAGCAGTACTTC. Protein product: CASSLLGSPFSYEQYF.

The J gene is TRBJ2-5, the V gene TRBV12-3 or TRBV12-4, with 7 bases identical to TRBD2. The CDR3 consists of 14 residues. With 8 bases clipped from V and 3 bases from J, the junction kept 9 bases outside the gene matches. The CDR3 nucleotides read TGTGCCAGCGGGCTAGAGGGGACTAAAGAGACCCAGTACTTC. Its protein is CASGLEGTKETQYF.

This clonotype was seen at least ten times. This chain's CDR3 is CASSANLPGTGSYEQYF. Written as DNA, the CDR3 is TGCGCCAGCAGCGCCAACCTACCCGGGACAGGGTCCTACGAGCAGTACTTC. This chain links TRBV5-1 with TRBJ2-7, with 9 bases matching TRBD1. Per germline, CDR1 SGHRS and CDR2 YFSETQ. The CDR3 length is 17 residues. V lost 4 bases and J lost 1; bases outside the gene matches: 12. Based on the CDR3 plus reference TRBV5-1 and TRBJ2-7, the full variable domain is KAGVTQTPRYLIKTRGQQVTLSCSPISGHRSVSWYQQTPGQGLQFLFEYFSETQRNKGNFPGRFSGRQFSNSRSEMNVSTLELGDSALYLCASSANLPGTGSYEQYFGPGTRLTVT.

This clonotype has at least ten counts. This sequence joins TRBV9 and TRBJ1-3; no firm D call. This CDR3 comprises 13 residues. Trimming left V 3 bases short and J 3 bases short, with 7 bases between. Germline CDR1 and CDR2: SGDLS and YYNGEE. The CDR3 coding sequence is TGTGCCAGCAGCGCCGGGGATGGAAACACCATATATTTT. It specifies CASSAGDGNTIYF.

This clonotype has ten or more counts. The chain combines TRBV9 with TRBJ2-7; D is perhaps TRBD1 or TRBD2 (6 bases each). V lost 0 bases and J lost 5, with 18 bases in between. The CDR3 has 16 amino acids. Per germline, CDR1 SGDLS and CDR2 YYNGEE. CDR3 sequence reads: CASSVGTGTFNNEQYF. The DNA of the CDR3 is TGTGCCAGCAGCGTAGGCACAGGGACTTTCAACAACGAGCAGTACTTC.

This clonotype was detected ten times or more. The J gene is TRBJ2-7, the V gene TRBV12-3 or TRBV12-4; TRBD2 matches 8 bases. Unmatched junction bases numbered 10, after V lost 8 bases and J lost 4 bases. This CDR3 is built from 14 residues. The CDR3 reads CASAVPERGYEQYF. DNA of the CDR3: TGTGCCAGCGCTGTGCCGGAGCGGGGGTACGAGCAGTACTTC.

This clonotype was counted many times. This rearrangement joins TRBV6-5 to TRBJ2-2; maybe TRBD2 (5 bases). Germline lookup yields CDR1 MNHEY and CDR2 SVGAGI. This CDR3 is built from 15 residues. V dropped 5 bases and J dropped 5 bases, with 15 bases sitting between them. The CDR3 sequence is CASSTPRERTGELFF. In DNA form, the CDR3 reads TGTGCCAGCAGTACTCCTCGCGAGCGGACCGGGGAGCTGTTTTTT.

This rearrangement joins TRBV19 to TRBJ2-2, with a possible D match to TRBD2 (6 bases). Trimming removed 8 bases at V and 4 bases at J, with 14 bases between. Germline V gives CDR1 LNHDA, CDR2 SQIVND (reference sequence). This CDR3 spans 14 amino acids. CDR3 sequence: CASSRVAATGELFF. For the CDR3, the DNA is TGTGCCAGTTCGAGGGTAGCGGCCACCGGGGAGCTGTTTTTT.

This clonotype appeared many times. The chain uses TRBV27 and TRBJ1-5; D not certain. The CDR3 runs to 15 residues. V gave up 8 bases and J gave up 1 base, with 15 bases separating them. CDR1 and CDR2 from the germline V gene are MNHEY and SMNVEV (reference sequence). As DNA, the CDR3 is TGTGCCAGCTCTCTCTTTCGGGGAAGCAATCAGCCCCAGCATTTT. It yields the protein CASSLFRGSNQPQHF.

This clonotype was detected a few times. This sequence may be a read error, since a much larger clone differs from it by one base. This chain links TRBV28 with TRBJ2-7; 8 bases align to TRBD2. The CDR3 length is 15 residues. Germline assignment: CDR1 MDHEN and CDR2 SYDVKM. V dropped 5 bases and J dropped 6; count of bases not matched to a gene: 12. CDR3 loop: CASSTTGGAGCEQYF. As DNA, the CDR3 is TGTGCCAGCAGTACCACCGGGGGGGCGGGGTGCGAGCAGTACTTC.

This clonotype was detected ten times or more. The chain employs TRBV7-3 and TRBJ1-2, with D unclear. The CDR3 has 15 residues. Germline V gene sequence: CDR1 SGHTA, CDR2 FQGTGA. Deletions cut 2 bases from V and 4 bases from J, with 14 bases between. The CDR3 nucleotides are TGTGCCAGCAGCTTATCGGCAGATCCAGTCTATGGCTACACCTTC. Encoded protein: CASSLSADPVYGYTF. The variable domain in full, with the rest retrieved from reference TRBV7-3 and TRBJ1-2, is GAGVSQTPSNKVTEKGKYVELRCDPISGHTALYWYRQSLGQGPEFLIYFQGTGAADDSGLPNDRFFAVRPEGSVSTLKIQRTERGDSAVYLCASSLSADPVYGYTFGSGTRLTVV.

The chain uses TRBV2 and TRBJ2-2; 9 bases map to TRBD2. J was trimmed by 5 bases and V by 6 bases; bases with no gene match: 7. This CDR3 spans 15 amino acids. Germline V gene data show CDR1 as SNHLY and CDR2 as FYNNEI. In DNA, the CDR3 is TGTGCCAGCAGGCTAGCGGGATTACAGACCGGGGAGCTGTTTTTT. Its protein is CASRLAGLQTGELFF. Based on the CDR3 plus reference TRBV2 and TRBJ2-2, the full variable domain is EPEVTQTPSHQVTQMGQEVILRCVPISNHLYFYWYRQILGQKVEFLVSFYNNEISEKSEIFDDQFSVERPDGSNFTLKIRSTKLEDSAMYFCASRLAGLQTGELFFGEGSRLTVL.

The genes are TRBV28 and TRBJ1-1, with unresolved D. Germline V gene lookup returns CDR1 MDHEN and CDR2 SYDVKM. The CDR3 runs 12 residues. V lost 10 bases and J 6 bases, leaving 15 bases between the germline ends. In DNA form, the CDR3 reads TGTGCCACCCATCCCCTCGTCGCTGAAGCTTTCTTT. Amino acids: CATHPLVAEAFF.

The genes are TRBV4-2 and TRBJ2-3; D is uncertain. V gave up 5 bases and J gave up 0 bases, with 9 bases separating them. The CDR3 extends over 14 amino acids. The germline CDR1 and CDR2 sequences are LGHNA and YNFKEQ. The CDR3 sequence is CASSMTLSTDTQYF. Written as DNA, the CDR3 is TGTGCCAGCAGCATGACCCTAAGCACAGATACGCAGTATTTT.

Many counts were recorded for this clonotype. CDR3 protein: CASSLRQGYNTGELFF. CDR3 DNA sequence: TGTGCCAGCAGCTTGCGACAGGGGTACAACACCGGGGAGCTGTTTTTT. The rearrangement links TRBV11-1 to TRBJ2-2, with 8 bases aligning to TRBD1. V shed 3 bases, J shed 2 bases, and the junction held 5 bases outside the gene matches. This CDR3 comprises 16 residues. Germline V lookup: CDR1 SGHAT, CDR2 FQDESV (reference sequence).

This clonotype has more than one count but fewer than ten. The V call is TRBV12-3 or TRBV12-4, the J call TRBJ1-2; D perhaps matches TRBD1 (5 bases). V was shortened by 3 bases and J by 7 bases, with 12 bases between the two germline ends. The CDR3 runs to 13 residues. Here the CDR3 DNA reads TGTGCCAGCAGTTTTTGGGGGTTGCGTGGCTACACCTTC. Its protein product is CASSFWGLRGYTF.